These 5 T cell receptor beta chains were sequenced from one sample in a study of T-cell reconstitution after alpha-beta-depleted transplantation in children. A library of TCRbeta sequences, prepared with unique molecular identifiers, was generated. One entry per CDR3 protein results from TCRdb running MiXCR on the PCR reads. The sample lists 500,000 to 600,000 distinct CDR3 sequences, around 19% occurring once. The source was PBMCs from the stem cell graft donor, collected from the stem cell graft. The source is a human donor who donated a stem cell graft to a child with acute lymphoblastic leukemia.

The chain couples TRBV4-2 to TRBJ2-7; D might be TRBD2 (6 bases). Germline V lookup: CDR1 LGHNA, CDR2 YNFKEQ. The CDR3 length is 16 residues. Trimming took off 0 bases at V and 0 bases at J, with 12 bases between the two ends. The CDR3 region is CASSQDRGSTSYEQYF. The CDR3 DNA follows: TGTGCCAGCAGCCAAGACCGGGGGTCGACCTCCTACGAGCAGTACTTC.

The V call is TRBV7-6, the J call TRBJ2-3; D is undetermined. Trimming stripped 5 bases from V and 6 bases from J, with 12 bases between. Germline V gene lookup returns CDR1 SGHVS and CDR2 FNYEAQ. The CDR3 loop spans 13 amino acids. The CDR3 region has the DNA TGTGCCAGCAGCGCGTACAGTTGGGATACGCAGTATTTT. Residues: CASSAYSWDTQYF.

The V and J genes are TRBV5-1 and TRBJ1-1, with no clear D. V was shortened by 2 bases and J by 1 base, with 6 bases between the two germline ends. Germline loops: CDR1 SGHRS, CDR2 YFSETQ. This CDR3 spans 13 amino acids. The CDR3 region is CASSFERNTEAFF. Written as DNA, the CDR3 is TGCGCCAGCAGCTTTGAGAGGAACACTGAAGCTTTCTTT.

The chain uses TRBV29-1 and TRBJ2-1; 7 bases line up with TRBD2. Germline CDR1 and CDR2: SQVTM and ANQGSEA. V lost 3 bases to trimming and J lost 8 bases; unmatched junction nucleotides: 7. This CDR3 contains 13 residues. The CDR3: CSVEREGKYEQFF. For the CDR3, the DNA is TGCAGCGTTGAGAGGGAGGGAAAGTATGAGCAGTTCTTC.

The chain employs TRBV5-1 and TRBJ2-5; 8 bases match TRBD2. Germline V CDR1 and CDR2: SGHRS, YFSETQ. CDR3 length: 18 amino acids. Trimming cost V 0 bases and J 1 base; bases outside gene matches: 11. CDR3 DNA: TGCGCCAGCAGCTTGGGGTTGTGGAGTAGCGGGACCCAAGAGACCCAGTACTTC. Amino acid sequence: CASSLGLWSSGTQETQYF.